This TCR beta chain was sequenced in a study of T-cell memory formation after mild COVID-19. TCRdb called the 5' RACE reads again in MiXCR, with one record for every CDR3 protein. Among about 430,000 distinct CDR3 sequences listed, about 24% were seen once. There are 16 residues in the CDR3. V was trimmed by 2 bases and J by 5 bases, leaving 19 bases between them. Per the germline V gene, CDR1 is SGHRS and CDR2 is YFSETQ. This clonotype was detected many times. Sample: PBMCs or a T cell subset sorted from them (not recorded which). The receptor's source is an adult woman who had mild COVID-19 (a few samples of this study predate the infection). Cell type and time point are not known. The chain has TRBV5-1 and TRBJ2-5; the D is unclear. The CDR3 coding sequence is TGCGCCAGCAGCTTCGATCCAGAGTCACCGGCGGAGACCCAGTACTTC. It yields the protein CASSFDPESPAETQYF. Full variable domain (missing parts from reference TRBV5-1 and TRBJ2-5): KAGVTQTPRYLIKTRGQQVTLSCSPISGHRSVSWYQQTPGQGLQFLFEYFSETQRNKGNFPGRFSGRQFSNSRSEMNVSTLELGDSALYLCASSFDPESPAETQYFGPGTRLLVL.